These 31 T cell receptor beta chains share one sample of origin, sequenced in a study of T cells in Graves' hyperthyroidism and ophthalmopathy (dated by TCRdb to between 2017 and 2020). Library generation was performed with multiplex PCR. This sample was sequenced with an Illumina HiSeq 2000. Amplification of TCR beta CDR3 regions was carried out from RNA transcripts. For the first round of RT-PCR on the TCR CDR3, the HTBI primer set was used together with the Qiagen OneStep RT-PCR kit. The public reads were quality trimmed at Q25 with fastp and then assembled into clones with MiXCR by TCRdb, keeping productive beta chains. Under each unique CDR3 protein, matching rows form one entry showing the most common genes and DNA. This sample comprises hundreds of thousands of distinct CDR3 sequences, around 39% of them detected only once. The top ten constitute about 9% of the sample. The sample was blood. These receptors all come from a man aged 18-30 years with Graves' hyperthyroidism.

CDR3 DNA sequence: TGTGCCAGCAGCGTAAGTCCCAGTACGGAAAATTCACCCCTCCACTTT. This translates into CASSVSPSTENSPLHF. The chain couples TRBV9 to TRBJ1-6; D remains ambiguous. Germline V lookup: CDR1 SGDLS, CDR2 YYNGEE. V was trimmed by 1 base and J by 7 bases, leaving 15 bases between them. CDR3 length: 16 amino acids.

This clonotype appeared many times. The chain carries TRBV10-3 and TRBJ1-5; TRBD1 matches 10 bases. Germline-derived CDR1 and CDR2 are ENHRY and SYGVKD. V lost 6 bases to trimming and J lost 0 bases; unmatched junction nucleotides: 2. The CDR3 is 15 amino acids. CDR3 sequence (DNA): TGTGCCATCAGAGGGACAGGGGATAGCAATCAGCCCCAGCATTTT. Protein sequence: CAIRGTGDSNQPQHF.

This clonotype was counted between two and nine times. The chain combines TRBV6-1 with TRBJ1-6; no clear D. This CDR3 comprises 15 residues. Germline values: CDR1 MNHNS, CDR2 SASEGT. Trimming pared 6 bases from V and 9 bases from J, leaving 18 bases between. The CDR3 DNA reads as TGTGCCAGCAGCCCACTCCGGGCCGTCATTTCACCCCTCCACTTT. Protein product: CASSPLRAVISPLHF.

This clonotype was observed a few times. The chain couples TRBV6-5 to TRBJ1-2; D ambiguous. The CDR3 is 12 amino acids. V lost 8 bases and J 3 bases, leaving 10 bases between the germline ends. CDR1 MNHEY and CDR2 SVGAGI come from the germline V gene. As DNA, the CDR3 is TGTGCCAGCGGAAGGTCGGACTATGGCTACACCTTC. Protein sequence: CASGRSDYGYTF.

In its sample, this clonotype was seen a few times. The rearrangement joins TRBV4-2 to TRBJ1-4; D might be TRBD1 (5 bases). V was clipped by 4 bases and J by 4 bases, with 13 bases between them. The CDR3 loop spans 15 amino acids. Germline V gene sequence: CDR1 LGHNA, CDR2 YNFKEQ. This chain's CDR3 is CASSRPVRGNEKLFF. CDR3 sequence (DNA): TGTGCCAGCAGCCGACCTGTGAGGGGTAATGAAAAACTGTTTTTT.

About this clonotype: A much larger clone lies one base from this, so it may be a read error. The chain uses TRBV10-3 and TRBJ1-2; D is possibly TRBD1 (5 bases). Trimming stripped 6 bases from V and 13 bases from J, with 12 bases between. The CDR3 length is 10 residues. Germline-derived CDR1 and CDR2 are ENHRY and SYGVKD. Here the CDR3 DNA reads TGTGCCATCAGAGGGGAAAAGTCCACCTTC. Protein sequence: CAIRGEKSTF.

This chain connects TRBV6-6 to TRBJ1-4; no firm D call. With 5 bases removed from V and 4 bases from J, the gap between germline ends came to 11 bases. The CDR3 loop spans 14 amino acids. Germline V gene lookup returns CDR1 MNHNY and CDR2 SVGAGI (reference sequence). The CDR3 loop reads CASSLNRVNEKLFF. Written as DNA, the CDR3 is TGTGCCAGCAGTCTAAATCGAGTTAATGAAAAACTGTTTTTT.

This clonotype was seen more than once but under ten times. The V and J genes are TRBV19 and TRBJ1-2; no firm D call. Per the germline V gene, CDR1 is LNHDA and CDR2 is SQIVND (reference sequence). CDR3 length: 14 residues. With 4 bases removed from V and 5 bases from J, the gap between germline ends came to 14 bases. The CDR3 coding sequence is TGTGCCAGTAGTAGGAGGTCCTTCGAGTATGGCTACACCTTC. It translates to CASSRRSFEYGYTF.

This clonotype was seen only a few times. This chain links TRBV6-1 with TRBJ1-2; D not resolved. The V gene lost 1 base and the J gene lost 8 bases, with 11 bases spanning the gap. Germline CDR1 MNHNS, CDR2 SASEGT. CDR3 length equals 13 residues. In DNA form, the CDR3 reads TGTGCCAGCAGTGAAGTCGGCGAGAGCGGCTACACCTTC. Protein product: CASSEVGESGYTF.

This clonotype has ten or more counts. The chain is built from TRBV24-1 and TRBJ2-2; 8 bases line up with TRBD1. Unmatched junction bases numbered 7, after V lost 4 bases and J lost 7 bases. The germline V gene encodes CDR1 KGHDR and CDR2 SFDVKD. CDR3 size: 15 residues. CDR3 amino acids: CATSERTGTGGELFF. CDR3 DNA sequence: TGTGCCACCAGTGAGAGGACAGGGACGGGCGGGGAGCTGTTTTTT.

Turning to this clonotype: This CDR3 is missing its conserved last phenylalanine or tryptophan, likely due to a read error. No DNA is shown, since the ends of the CDR3 on it are uncertain; the CDR3 is the one TCRdb lists. V and J are TRBV29-1 and TRBJ1-1. The CDR3 sequence runs 8 residues, both termini included. In germline, CDR1 is SQVTM, CDR2 ANQGSEA. Here the CDR3 reads CSVEDHGR.

This clonotype was picked up many times. A junction boundary mismatches the germline segment, possibly from a read error. The chain joins TRBV4-1 to TRBJ1-5; D not certain. This CDR3 is built from 14 residues. The germline CDR1 and CDR2 sequences are MGHRA and YSYEKL. CDR3 in DNA: TGTGCCAGCAGCCAGGCTTGGAGCAATCAGCCCCAGCATTTT. It specifies CASSQAWSNQPQHF.

This clonotype was picked up a small number of times. Here the CDR3 DNA reads TGTGCCAGCAGCCACTCTAGAGGCTCGTACGAGCAGTACTTC. Translated: CASSHSRGSYEQYF. This chain joins TRBV5-4 and TRBJ2-7; D gene uncertain. Germline assignment: CDR1 SGHNT and CDR2 YYREEE (reference sequence). V dropped 4 bases and J dropped 4 bases, with 15 bases sitting between them. The CDR3 extends over 14 amino acids.

This clonotype was observed a handful of times. This chain connects TRBV7-9 to TRBJ1-4; 11 nucleotides agree with TRBD1. The CDR3 extends over 16 amino acids. The trim removed 5 bases at V and 7 bases at J, leaving 9 bases unmatched. Germline lookup yields CDR1 SEHNR and CDR2 FQNEAQ (reference sequence). In DNA form, the CDR3 reads TGTGCCAGCAGCCAGGACAGGGGGCGCGTGGGTGAAAAACTGTTTTTT. Its protein is CASSQDRGRVGEKLFF. Combining the CDR3 with reference TRBV7-9 and TRBJ1-4 gives the whole variable domain DTGVSQNPRHKITKRGQNVTFRCDPISEHNRLYWYRQTLGQGPEFLTYFQNEAQLEKSRLLSDRFSAERPKGSFSTLEIQRTEQGDSAMYLCASSQDRGRVGEKLFFGSGTQLSVL.

CDR3 DNA: TGCAGTGCTGCCCGGGGCTACCTTGAAGGCGGCTACGAGCAGTACTTC. Residues: CSAARGYLEGGYEQYF. This chain connects TRBV20-1 to TRBJ2-7; D is possibly TRBD1 or TRBD2 (5 bases each). Germline CDR1 reads DFQATT; CDR2 reads SNEGSKA (reference sequence). The germline V and J ends were trimmed by 5 bases and 3 bases, with 23 bases remaining between them. This CDR3 comprises 16 residues.

There are a few counts of this clonotype. V gene TRBV12-3 or TRBV12-4 combines with J gene TRBJ1-6; D remains ambiguous. The CDR3 is 15 amino acids. V was shortened by 1 base and J by 8 bases, with 12 bases between the two germline ends. The CDR3 bases are TGTGCCAGCAGTTTAGTAAACAGCGCCGATTCACCCCTCCACTTT. Residues: CASSLVNSADSPLHF.

This rearrangement joins TRBV19 to TRBJ2-5; perhaps TRBD2 as D (5 bases). CDR1 LNHDA and CDR2 SQIVND come from the germline V gene (reference sequence). The CDR3 covers 14 residues. Trimming stripped 2 bases from V and 5 bases from J, with 12 bases between. The CDR3 nucleotides are TGTGCCAGTAGTATAACGACCCCGGGGGAGACCCAGTACTTC. Encoded protein: CASSITTPGETQYF. The complete variable domain, with remaining parts taken from reference TRBV19 and TRBJ2-5, reads DGGITQSPKYLFRKEGQNVTLSCEQNLNHDAMYWYRQDPGQGLRLIYYSQIVNDFQKGDIAEGYSVSREKKESFPLTVTSAQKNPTAFYLCASSITTPGETQYFGPGTRLLVL.

V is TRBV29-1 and J is TRBJ2-7; weak D call: TRBD1 (6 bases). Trimming pared 7 bases from V and 3 bases from J, leaving 13 bases between. Germline loops: CDR1 SQVTM, CDR2 ANQGSEA. The CDR3 totals 12 residues. CDR3 nucleotides: TGCAGCGCCCGGGACAATCGCTACGAGCAGTACTTC. Its protein product is CSARDNRYEQYF.

This rearrangement joins TRBV20-1 to TRBJ2-7; D remains unclear. V was cut by 6 bases and J by 4 bases, with 16 bases left in between. The CDR3 is made up of 13 amino acids. The germline gives CDR1 DFQATT, CDR2 SNEGSKA (reference sequence). CDR3 nucleotide sequence: TGCAGTGCCCCATTCCGGGCCCAATACGAGCAGTACTTC. The encoded protein is CSAPFRAQYEQYF.

Of note for this clonotype: At one boundary the junction diverges from the germline segment, which might be a read error. The gene calls are TRBV15 and TRBJ1-3; maybe TRBD1 (5 bases). Germline values: CDR1 LNHNV, CDR2 YYDKDF (reference sequence). The CDR3 length is 11 residues. The CDR3 reads CATSRASGAPF. The DNA for the CDR3 is TGTGCCACCAGCAGGGCATCTGGGGCCCCTTTT.

A word on this clonotype: A read error may account for a junction end that differs from germline. The genes are TRBV7-8 and TRBJ1-1; no definite D call. CDR1 and CDR2 (germline): SGHVS, FQNEAQ. This CDR3 region has 14 residues. The CDR3 region is CASSQEWEDTEAFF. For the CDR3, the DNA is TGCGCCAGCAGCCAAGAGTGGGAGGACACTGAAGCTTTCTTT.

This clonotype was counted at least ten times. The chain is built from TRBV10-2 and TRBJ2-2; the D gene is possibly TRBD1 (5 bases). Germline V lookup: CDR1 WSHSY, CDR2 SAAADI. The CDR3 is made up of 15 amino acids. Trimming removed 0 bases from V and 6 bases from J, with 11 bases in between. The CDR3 spells CASSESPGWAGELFF. In DNA, the CDR3 is TGCGCCAGCAGTGAGTCGCCAGGGTGGGCCGGGGAGCTGTTTTTT.

The rearrangement joins TRBV6-5 to TRBJ2-7; no clear D. The germline CDR1 and CDR2 sequences are MNHEY and SVGAGI. CDR3 length: 9 residues. The ends were cut back, 9 bases at V and 6 bases at J, with 6 bases in the middle. This chain's CDR3 is CARRIEQYF. In DNA, the CDR3 is TGTGCCAGGCGCATCGAGCAGTACTTC.

This clonotype was seen many times. The chain uses TRBV19 and TRBJ1-4, with no clear D. The CDR3 extends over 14 amino acids. Germline lookup yields CDR1 LNHDA and CDR2 SQIVND (reference sequence). V lost 6 bases and J lost 3, with 11 bases in between. Here the CDR3 reads CASSTEGANEKLFF. CDR3 nucleotide sequence: TGTGCCAGTAGCACCGAAGGAGCTAATGAAAAACTGTTTTTT.

A few counts support this clonotype. This sequence joins TRBV19 and TRBJ1-1; TRBD1 is a possible D gene (6 bases). Per germline, CDR1 LNHDA and CDR2 SQIVND (reference sequence). The V gene lost 6 bases and the J gene lost 8 bases, with 22 bases spanning the gap. This CDR3 comprises 15 residues. CDR3 protein: CASRREGGRVGEAFF. CDR3 nucleotide sequence: TGTGCCAGTAGAAGGGAGGGGGGCAGGGTTGGAGAAGCTTTCTTT.

For this clonotype: Just one base apart from a much larger clone, this may be a read error. The chain carries TRBV10-3 and TRBJ2-2, with TRBD2 matching over 12 bases. Germline lookup yields CDR1 ENHRY and CDR2 SYGVKD. J was trimmed by 3 bases and V by 5 bases; bases with no gene match: 1. This CDR3 comprises 15 residues. CDR3 bases: TGTGCCATCAGTTCTAGCGGGGGGGACACCGGGGAGCTGTTTTTT. This translates into CAISSSGGDTGELFF.

The rearrangement links TRBV5-1 to TRBJ1-1; D is uncertain. The germline V and J ends were trimmed by 1 base and 4 bases, with 11 bases remaining between them. The V gene's germline CDR1 is SGHRS and CDR2 YFSETQ. The CDR3 runs 14 residues. In nucleotides, the CDR3 is TGCGCCAGCAGCTTGCAAAGGGCCGGCACTGAAGCTTTCTTT. Amino acids: CASSLQRAGTEAFF.

This clonotype appeared a single time. The chain links TRBV25-1 to TRBJ1-6, with TRBD1 matching over 9 bases. V gave up 8 bases and J gave up 14 bases; unmatched junction bases: 16. The CDR3 contains 15 residues. Germline loops: CDR1 MGHDK, CDR2 SYGVNS. The CDR3 loop reads CASSPNRDREVTLHF. Written as DNA, the CDR3 is TGTGCCAGCTCACCGAACCGGGACAGGGAGGTCACCCTCCACTTT.

This clonotype was seen a handful of times. The chain employs TRBV9 and TRBJ2-6; 7 bases agree with TRBD1. V was clipped by 5 bases and J by 2 bases; unmatched bases: 7. Germline loops: CDR1 SGDLS, CDR2 YYNGEE. The CDR3 runs to 16 residues. The DNA of the CDR3 is TGTGCCAGCAGTAACTCCAGGGGGACTGGGGCCAACGTCCTGACTTTC. Amino acid sequence: CASSNSRGTGANVLTF. Complete variable domain (other parts from reference TRBV9 and TRBJ2-6): DSGVTQTPKHLITATGQRVTLRCSPRSGDLSVYWYQQSLDQGLQFLIQYYNGEERAKGNILERFSAQQFPDLHSELNLSSLELGDSALYFCASSNSRGTGANVLTFGAGSRLTVL.

CDR3 in DNA: TGTGCCAGCAGTTTGGGGGCCGACGGAAAGCAGTACTTC. Protein: CASSLGADGKQYF. V gene TRBV12-3 or TRBV12-4 combines with J gene TRBJ2-7, with a possible D match to TRBD1 (6 bases). The length of the CDR3 is 13 residues. V lost 3 bases, J lost 8 bases, and 14 bases lay in between.

CDR3: CSARLPRGSDEQYF. DNA for the CDR3: TGCAGTGCTAGACTGCCCAGGGGGTCCGACGAGCAGTACTTC. The V and J genes are TRBV20-1 and TRBJ2-7, with TRBD1 matching 7 bases. With V trimmed by 2 bases and J by 5 bases, 9 bases remained unmatched. CDR3 length: 14 amino acids. Germline V gene sequence: CDR1 DFQATT, CDR2 SNEGSKA (reference sequence).